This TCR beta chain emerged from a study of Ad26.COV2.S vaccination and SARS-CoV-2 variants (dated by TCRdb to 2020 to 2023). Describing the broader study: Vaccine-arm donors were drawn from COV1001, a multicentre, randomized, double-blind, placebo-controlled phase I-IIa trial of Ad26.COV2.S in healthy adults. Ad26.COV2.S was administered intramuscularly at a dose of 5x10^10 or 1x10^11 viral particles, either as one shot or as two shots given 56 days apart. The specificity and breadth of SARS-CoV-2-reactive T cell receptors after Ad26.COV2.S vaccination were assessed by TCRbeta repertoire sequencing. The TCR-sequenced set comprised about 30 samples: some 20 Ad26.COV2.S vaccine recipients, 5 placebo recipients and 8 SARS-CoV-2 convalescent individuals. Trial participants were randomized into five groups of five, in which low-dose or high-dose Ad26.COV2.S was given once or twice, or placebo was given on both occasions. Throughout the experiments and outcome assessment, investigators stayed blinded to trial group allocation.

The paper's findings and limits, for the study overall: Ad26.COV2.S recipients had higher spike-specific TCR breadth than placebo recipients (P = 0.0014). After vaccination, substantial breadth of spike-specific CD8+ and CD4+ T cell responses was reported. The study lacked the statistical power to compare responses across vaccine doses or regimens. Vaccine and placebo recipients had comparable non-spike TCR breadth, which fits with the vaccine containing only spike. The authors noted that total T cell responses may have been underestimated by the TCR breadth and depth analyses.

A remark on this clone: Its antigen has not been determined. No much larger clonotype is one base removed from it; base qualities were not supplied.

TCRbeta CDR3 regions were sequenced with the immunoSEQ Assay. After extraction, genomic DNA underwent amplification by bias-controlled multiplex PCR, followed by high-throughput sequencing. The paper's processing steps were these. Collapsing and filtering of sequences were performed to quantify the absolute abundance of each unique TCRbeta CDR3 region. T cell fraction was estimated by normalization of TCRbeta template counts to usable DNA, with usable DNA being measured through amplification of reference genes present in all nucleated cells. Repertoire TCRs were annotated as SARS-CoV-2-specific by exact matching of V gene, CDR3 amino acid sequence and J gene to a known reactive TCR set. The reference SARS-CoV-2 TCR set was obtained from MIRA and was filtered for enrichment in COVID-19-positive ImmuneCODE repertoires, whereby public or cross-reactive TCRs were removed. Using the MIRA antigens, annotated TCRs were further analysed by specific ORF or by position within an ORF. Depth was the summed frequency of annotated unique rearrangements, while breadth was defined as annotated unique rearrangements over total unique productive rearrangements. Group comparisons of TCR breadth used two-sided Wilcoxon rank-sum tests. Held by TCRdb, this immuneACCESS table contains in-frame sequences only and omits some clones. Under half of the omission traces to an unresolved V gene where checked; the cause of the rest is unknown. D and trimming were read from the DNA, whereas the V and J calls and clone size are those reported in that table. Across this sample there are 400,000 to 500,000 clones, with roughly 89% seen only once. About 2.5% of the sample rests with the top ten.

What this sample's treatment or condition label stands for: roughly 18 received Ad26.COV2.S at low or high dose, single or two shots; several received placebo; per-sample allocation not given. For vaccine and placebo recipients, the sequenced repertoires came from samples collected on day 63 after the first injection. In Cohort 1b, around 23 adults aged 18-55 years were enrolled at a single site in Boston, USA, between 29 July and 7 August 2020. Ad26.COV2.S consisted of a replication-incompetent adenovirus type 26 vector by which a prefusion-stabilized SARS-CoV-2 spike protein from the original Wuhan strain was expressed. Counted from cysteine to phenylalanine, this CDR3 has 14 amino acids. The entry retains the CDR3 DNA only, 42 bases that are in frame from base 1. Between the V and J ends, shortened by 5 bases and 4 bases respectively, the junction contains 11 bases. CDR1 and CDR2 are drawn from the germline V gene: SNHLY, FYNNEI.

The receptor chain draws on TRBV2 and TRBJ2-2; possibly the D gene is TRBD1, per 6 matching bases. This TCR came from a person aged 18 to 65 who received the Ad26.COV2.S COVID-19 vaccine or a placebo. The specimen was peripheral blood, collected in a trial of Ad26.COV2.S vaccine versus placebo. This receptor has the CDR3 CASSWDTSTGELFF. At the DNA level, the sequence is TGTGCCAGCAGTTGGGACACCAGCACCGGGGAGCTGTTTTTT.